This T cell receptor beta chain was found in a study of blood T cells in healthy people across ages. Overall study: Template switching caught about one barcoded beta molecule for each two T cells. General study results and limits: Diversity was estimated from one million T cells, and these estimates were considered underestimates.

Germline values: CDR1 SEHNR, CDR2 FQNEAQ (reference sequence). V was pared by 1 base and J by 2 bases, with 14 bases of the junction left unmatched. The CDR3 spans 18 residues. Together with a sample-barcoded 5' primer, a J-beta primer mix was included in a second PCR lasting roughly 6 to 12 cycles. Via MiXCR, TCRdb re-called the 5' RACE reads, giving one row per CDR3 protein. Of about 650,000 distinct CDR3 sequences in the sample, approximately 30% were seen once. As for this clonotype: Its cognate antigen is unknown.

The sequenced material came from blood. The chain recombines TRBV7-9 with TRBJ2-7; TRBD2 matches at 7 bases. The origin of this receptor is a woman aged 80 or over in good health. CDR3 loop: CASSLGTGGRLVPYEQYF. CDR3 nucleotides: TGTGCCAGCAGCTTAGGCACGGGGGGTCGGTTGGTTCCCTACGAGCAGTACTTC.